This T cell receptor (beta chain) was observed in a study of shared clonotypes between healthy human individuals. Unsorted PBMC DNA was sequenced on ten immunoSEQ deep assay plates. The table came from immunoSEQ multiplex PCR; TCRdb's copy has only in-frame clones and leaves some out. The data hold fewer than 500,000 clones, with 75% to 80% observed a single time. This CDR3 has 15 residues. V shed 5 bases, J shed 5 bases, and the junction held 5 bases outside the gene matches. Germline CDR1 is MNHEY and CDR2 is SVGAGI. The sequencing sample was made of PBMCs. The J gene is TRBJ2-3, the V gene TRBV6-5; TRBD2 matches 12 bases. The receptor was isolated from a woman between 40 and 50 years old in good health. Some clones in this sample may be carry-over from other donors' samples. CDR3 sequence reads: CASSRLAGVQDTQYF. The DNA of the CDR3 is TGTGCCAGCAGTAGACTAGCGGGAGTCCAAGATACGCAGTATTTT.